The clone carrying this T cell receptor (beta chain) was seen at least ten times. Its target is not known. Each CDR3 protein gets one entry after TCRdb re-called the reads with MiXCR. Counted here are under 600,000 distinct CDR3 sequences, more than 15% occurring once; the ten biggest clones make up 20% to 30%. This sample stems from a study of T cell repertoires in cytomegalovirus infection. Study-level information: Evidence of both CMV infection and a matching HLA type came from public TCR beta signatures.

The study, taken as a whole, reports: Dominant in the ex vivo response were TCR beta clonotypes restricted by HLA-C and specific for CMV. Totalled public TCR beta family frequency picked out people who carried CMV plus the relevant HLA.

CDR3 length: 13 amino acids. Per germline, CDR1 SGHTA and CDR2 FQGTGA. Trimming took 5 bases from V and 6 from J, leaving 12 bases between them. This chain uses TRBV7-3 with TRBJ2-3; D is unclear. Sequenced input: CD8+ T cells from PBMCs. The TCR originated in a human donor in good health (CMV status not recorded). Some clones in this sample may be carry-over from other donors' samples. CDR3 amino acids: CASSPHQRDTQYF. The CDR3 coding sequence is TGTGCCAGCAGCCCACATCAGAGGGATACGCAGTATTTT.